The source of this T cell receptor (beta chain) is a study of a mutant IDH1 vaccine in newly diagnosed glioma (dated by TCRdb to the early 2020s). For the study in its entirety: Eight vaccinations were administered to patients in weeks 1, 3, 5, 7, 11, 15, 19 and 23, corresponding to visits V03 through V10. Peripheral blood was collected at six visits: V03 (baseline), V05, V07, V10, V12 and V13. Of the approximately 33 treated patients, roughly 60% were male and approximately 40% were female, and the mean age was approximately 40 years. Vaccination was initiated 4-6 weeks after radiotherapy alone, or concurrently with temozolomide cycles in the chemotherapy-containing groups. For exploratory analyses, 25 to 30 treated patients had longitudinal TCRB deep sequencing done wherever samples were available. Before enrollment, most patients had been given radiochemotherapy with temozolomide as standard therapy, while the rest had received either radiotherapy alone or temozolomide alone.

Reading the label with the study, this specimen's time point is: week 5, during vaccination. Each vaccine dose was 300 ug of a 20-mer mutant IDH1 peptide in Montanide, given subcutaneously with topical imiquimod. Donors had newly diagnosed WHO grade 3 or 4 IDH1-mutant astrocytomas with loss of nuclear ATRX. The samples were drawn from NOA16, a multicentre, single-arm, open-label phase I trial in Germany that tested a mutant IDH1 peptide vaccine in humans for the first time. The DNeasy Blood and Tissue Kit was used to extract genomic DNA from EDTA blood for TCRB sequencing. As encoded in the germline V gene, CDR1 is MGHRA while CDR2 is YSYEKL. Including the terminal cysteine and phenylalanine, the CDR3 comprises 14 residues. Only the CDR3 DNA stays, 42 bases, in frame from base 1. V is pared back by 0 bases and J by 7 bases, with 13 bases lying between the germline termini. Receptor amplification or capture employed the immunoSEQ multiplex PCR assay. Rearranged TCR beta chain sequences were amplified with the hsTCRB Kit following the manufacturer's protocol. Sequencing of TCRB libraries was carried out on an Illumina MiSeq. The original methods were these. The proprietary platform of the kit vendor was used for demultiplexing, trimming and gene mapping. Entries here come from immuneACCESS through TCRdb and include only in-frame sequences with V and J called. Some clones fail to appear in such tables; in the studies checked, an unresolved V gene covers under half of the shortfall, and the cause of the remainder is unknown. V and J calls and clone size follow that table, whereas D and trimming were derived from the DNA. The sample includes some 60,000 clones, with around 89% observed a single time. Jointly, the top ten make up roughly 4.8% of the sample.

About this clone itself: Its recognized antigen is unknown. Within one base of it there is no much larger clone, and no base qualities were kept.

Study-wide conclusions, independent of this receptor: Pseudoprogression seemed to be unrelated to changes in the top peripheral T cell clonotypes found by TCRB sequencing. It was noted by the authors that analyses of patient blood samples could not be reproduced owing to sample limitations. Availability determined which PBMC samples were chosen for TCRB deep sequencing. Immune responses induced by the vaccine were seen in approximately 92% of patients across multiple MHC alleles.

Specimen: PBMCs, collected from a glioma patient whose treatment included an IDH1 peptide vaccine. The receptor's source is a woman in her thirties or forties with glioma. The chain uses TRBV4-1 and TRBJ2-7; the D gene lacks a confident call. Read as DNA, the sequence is TGCGCCAGCAGCCAAGATCTGGACCCGGAGGAGCAGTACTTC. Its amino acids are CASSQDLDPEEQYF.